This T cell receptor (beta chain) was retrieved from a study of blood T cell repertoires in COVID-19 (dated by TCRdb to about 2020). Notes on the research overall: The collaborator samples originated in the United States, Italy and Spain and spanned the acute and convalescent phases of COVID-19. A freely available public database, intended as a resource for researchers studying the immune response to SARS-CoV-2, is where the repertoires were released. The samples were drawn from the first 160 participants of the ongoing ImmuneRACE study and from some 1,300 subjects provided by 6 global collaborators. A de-identified subject ID, COVID-19 status, age in years and sex were almost always included in the sample metadata. The material from the prospective study consisted of cDNA or gDNA derived from T cells, B-cell-depleted T cells, or PBMCs. Deeply sampled blood TCRbeta repertoires from subjects exposed to, actively infected with, or recovered from COVID-19 were included in the dataset. Where available, HLA class I and class II types were taken from metadata supplied by the sample provider and were not determined by assay-based typing. Here is what the overall study found, with its caveats: The amount of clinical and demographic metadata varied by source and participant and was provided uncurated.

TCRbeta CDR3 regions were amplified from genomic DNA using the immunoSEQ Assay, a bias-controlled multiplex PCR. The authors processed their data as follows. Within the assay, amplification of reference gene primers was used to estimate how many nucleated cells each sample contained. To quantify the absolute abundance of each unique TCRbeta CDR3 rearrangement, sequence reads were collapsed and filtered. For each sample, productive Simpson clonality was calculated as the square root of Simpson's diversity index across productive rearrangements. The clones in this table, taken by TCRdb from immuneACCESS, are in-frame only. Not every clone is retained; where verified, under half of the shortfall comes from an unresolved V gene, and the cause of the rest is unknown. D and trimming come from the DNA, and the V and J calls and clone size come from that table. The sample yields approximately 220,000 clones; 80% were counted once. Together, the top ten hold nearly 7.5% of the sample.

Participants in the prospective study were aged about 18 to 95 years, lived in about two dozen United States geographic areas, and enrolled through a virtual design. In the prospective study, cohorts were assigned on the basis of participant-reported clinical history obtained from a screening survey and a study questionnaire. In the prospective study, whole blood, serum and a nasopharyngeal or oropharyngeal swab were collected from each participant by mobile phlebotomists. Prospective study participants could optionally give additional blood draws and questionnaires over a roughly 2-month period. Prospective study blood samples were shipped either frozen or at room temperature before DNA extraction. On this clone itself: Its cognate antigen has yet to be identified. Nothing much larger sits one base from this clone, and base qualities are not available.

The source material was PBMCs or T cells enriched from blood (not recorded which). The sequence came from a middle-aged woman with acute COVID-19.

The CDR3 region reads CATSIQTVNTEAFF. Read as DNA, the sequence is TGTGCCACCAGCATACAGACGGTTAACACTGAAGCTTTCTTT. The chain uses TRBV15 and TRBJ1-1; the D segment cannot be called with confidence. V gives up 4 bases and J gives up 2 bases, and the segment between their germline ends measures 11 bases. According to the germline V gene (reference sequence), CDR1 reads LNHNV and CDR2 reads YYDKDF. Reading from cysteine to phenylalanine, the CDR3 counts 14 amino acids. The read is trimmed to its CDR3 DNA, 42 bases read in frame from base 1.